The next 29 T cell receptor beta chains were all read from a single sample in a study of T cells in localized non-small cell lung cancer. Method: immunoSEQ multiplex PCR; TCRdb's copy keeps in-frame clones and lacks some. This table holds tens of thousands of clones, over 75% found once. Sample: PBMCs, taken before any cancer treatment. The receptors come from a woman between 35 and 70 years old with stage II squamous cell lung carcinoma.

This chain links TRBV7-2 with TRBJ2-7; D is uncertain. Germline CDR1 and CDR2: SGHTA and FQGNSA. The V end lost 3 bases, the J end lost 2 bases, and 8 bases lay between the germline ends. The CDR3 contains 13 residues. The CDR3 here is CASSLPGTYEQYF. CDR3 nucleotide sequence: TGTGCCAGCAGCTTGCCAGGAACCTACGAGCAGTACTTC.

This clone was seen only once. The CDR3 here is CASSLGTSGLNEQFF. CDR3 bases: TGTGCCAGCAGCTTAGGTACTAGCGGGCTCAATGAGCAGTTCTTC. The rearrangement links TRBV11-2 to TRBJ2-1, with 9 bases matching TRBD2. This CDR3 region has 15 residues. Unmatched junction bases numbered 4, after V lost 1 base and J lost 6 bases. Germline V gene data show CDR1 as SGHAT and CDR2 as FQNNGV.

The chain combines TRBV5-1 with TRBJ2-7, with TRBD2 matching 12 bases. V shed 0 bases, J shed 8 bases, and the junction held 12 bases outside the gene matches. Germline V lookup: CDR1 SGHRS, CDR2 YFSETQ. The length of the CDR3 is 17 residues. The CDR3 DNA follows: TGCGCCAGCAGCTTGGATCCACTACTAGCGGGAGGTAATAAGCAGTACTTC. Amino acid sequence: CASSLDPLLAGGNKQYF. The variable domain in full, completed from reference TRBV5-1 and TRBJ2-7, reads KAGVTQTPRYLIKTRGQQVTLSCSPISGHRSVSWYQQTPGQGLQFLFEYFSETQRNKGNFPGRFSGRQFSNSRSEMNVSTLELGDSALYLCASSLDPLLAGGNKQYFGPGTRLTVT.

The CDR3 nucleotides read TGTGCCAGCAGCGCTGCTGAGTCCCTTGGAAACACCATATATTTT. Amino acid sequence: CASSAAESLGNTIYF. This chain links TRBV9 with TRBJ1-3; D is undetermined. Germline V gene data show CDR1 as SGDLS and CDR2 as YYNGEE. The length of the CDR3 is 15 residues. The V gene lost 3 bases and the J gene lost 3 bases, with 13 bases spanning the gap.

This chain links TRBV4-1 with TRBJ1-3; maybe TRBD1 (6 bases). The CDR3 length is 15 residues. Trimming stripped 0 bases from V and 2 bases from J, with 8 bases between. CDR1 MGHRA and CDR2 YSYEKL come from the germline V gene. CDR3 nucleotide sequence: TGCGCCAGCAGCCAAGATTGGACAGCTGGAAACACCATATATTTT. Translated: CASSQDWTAGNTIYF.

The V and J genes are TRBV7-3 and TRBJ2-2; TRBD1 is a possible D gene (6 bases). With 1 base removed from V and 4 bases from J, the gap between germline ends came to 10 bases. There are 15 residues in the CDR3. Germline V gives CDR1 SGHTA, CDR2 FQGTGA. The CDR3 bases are TGTGCCAGCAGCTTAAATACCAGGGGCACCGGGGAGCTGTTTTTT. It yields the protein CASSLNTRGTGELFF.

CDR3 sequence (DNA): TGCAGCGTTGAAAAGGCACTACTGGGTTTGGATACGCAGTATTTT. It is translated as CSVEKALLGLDTQYF. The chain couples TRBV29-1 to TRBJ2-3; D not resolved. V lost 2 bases to trimming and J lost 6 bases, with 18 bases between them. The CDR3 loop spans 15 amino acids. Germline V gene lookup returns CDR1 SQVTM and CDR2 ANQGSEA.

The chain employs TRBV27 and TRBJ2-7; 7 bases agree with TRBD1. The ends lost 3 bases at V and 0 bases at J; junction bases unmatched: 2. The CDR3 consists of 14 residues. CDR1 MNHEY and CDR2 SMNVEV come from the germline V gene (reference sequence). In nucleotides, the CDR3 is TGTGCCAGCAGTTTTACAGGGGCCTCCTACGAGCAGTACTTC. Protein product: CASSFTGASYEQYF.

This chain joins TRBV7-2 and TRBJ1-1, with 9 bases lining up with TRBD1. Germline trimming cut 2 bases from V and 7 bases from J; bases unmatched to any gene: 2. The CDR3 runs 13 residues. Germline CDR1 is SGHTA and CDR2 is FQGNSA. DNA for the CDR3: TGTGCCAGCAGCTTATACAGGGGGCTTGAAGCTTTCTTT. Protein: CASSLYRGLEAFF.

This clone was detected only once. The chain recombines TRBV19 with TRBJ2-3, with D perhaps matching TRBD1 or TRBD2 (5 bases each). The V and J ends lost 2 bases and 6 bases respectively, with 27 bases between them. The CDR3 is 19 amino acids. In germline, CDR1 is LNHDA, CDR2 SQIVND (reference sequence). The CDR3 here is CASSISLGAISWGLDTQYF. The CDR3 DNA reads TGTGCCAGTAGTATAAGTTTGGGCGCTATCTCTTGGGGGTTGGATACGCAGTATTTT.

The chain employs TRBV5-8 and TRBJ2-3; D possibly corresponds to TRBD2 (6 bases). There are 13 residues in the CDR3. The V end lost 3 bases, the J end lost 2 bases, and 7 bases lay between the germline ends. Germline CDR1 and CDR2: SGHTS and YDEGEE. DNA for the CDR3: TGTGCCAGCAGCTGGACTACCACAGATACGCAGTATTTT. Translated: CASSWTTTDTQYF.

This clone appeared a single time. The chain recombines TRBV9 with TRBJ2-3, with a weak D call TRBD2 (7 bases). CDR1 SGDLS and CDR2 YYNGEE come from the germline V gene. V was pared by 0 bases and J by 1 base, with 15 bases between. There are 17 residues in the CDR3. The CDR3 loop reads CASSVVGGGGGTDTQYF. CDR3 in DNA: TGTGCCAGCAGCGTAGTTGGGGGAGGGGGAGGCACAGATACGCAGTATTTT.

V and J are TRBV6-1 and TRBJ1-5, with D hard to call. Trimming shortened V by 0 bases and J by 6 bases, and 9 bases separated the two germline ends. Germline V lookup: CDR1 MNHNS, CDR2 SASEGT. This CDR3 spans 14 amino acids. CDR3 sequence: CASSEASPPQPQHF. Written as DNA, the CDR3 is TGTGCCAGCAGTGAAGCGAGTCCCCCTCAGCCCCAGCATTTT.

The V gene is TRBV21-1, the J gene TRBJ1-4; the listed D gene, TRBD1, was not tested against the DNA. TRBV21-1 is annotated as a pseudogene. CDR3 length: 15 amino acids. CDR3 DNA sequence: TGTGCCAGCAGCAAAGACAGGGGTCGTGATGAAAAACTGTTTTTT. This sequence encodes CASSKDRGRDEKLFF.

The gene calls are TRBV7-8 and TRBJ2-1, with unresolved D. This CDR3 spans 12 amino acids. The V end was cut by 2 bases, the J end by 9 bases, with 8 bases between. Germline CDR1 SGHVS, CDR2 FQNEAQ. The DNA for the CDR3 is TGTGCCAGCAGCTTATGGTTGGGTGAGCAGTTCTTC. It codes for CASSLWLGEQFF.

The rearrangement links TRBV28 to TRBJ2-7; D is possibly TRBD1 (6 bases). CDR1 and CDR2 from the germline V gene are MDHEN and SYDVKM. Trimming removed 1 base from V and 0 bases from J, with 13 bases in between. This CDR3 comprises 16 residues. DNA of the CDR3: TGTGCCAGCAGTTTATCCGGGCAGGGGTCCTCCTACGAGCAGTACTTC. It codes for CASSLSGQGSSYEQYF.

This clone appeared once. The CDR3 DNA reads TGTGCCAGCAGCAGACCCAGCGGAGCCTACAATGAGCAGTTCTTC. Translated: CASSRPSGAYNEQFF. The chain carries TRBV7-8 and TRBJ2-1, with D perhaps TRBD2 (5 bases). V lost 5 bases, J lost 2 bases, and 13 bases lay in between. CDR3 length: 15 residues. The germline V gene encodes CDR1 SGHVS and CDR2 FQNEAQ.

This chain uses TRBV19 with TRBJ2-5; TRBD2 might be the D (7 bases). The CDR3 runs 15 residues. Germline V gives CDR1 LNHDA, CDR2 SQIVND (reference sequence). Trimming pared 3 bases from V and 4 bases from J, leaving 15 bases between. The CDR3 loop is CASSIGGGRRETQYF. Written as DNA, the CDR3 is TGTGCCAGTAGTATTGGGGGCGGGAGAAGAGAGACCCAGTACTTC. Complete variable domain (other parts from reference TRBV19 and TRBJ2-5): DGGITQSPKYLFRKEGQNVTLSCEQNLNHDAMYWYRQDPGQGLRLIYYSQIVNDFQKGDIAEGYSVSREKKESFPLTVTSAQKNPTAFYLCASSIGGGRRETQYFGPGTRLLVL.

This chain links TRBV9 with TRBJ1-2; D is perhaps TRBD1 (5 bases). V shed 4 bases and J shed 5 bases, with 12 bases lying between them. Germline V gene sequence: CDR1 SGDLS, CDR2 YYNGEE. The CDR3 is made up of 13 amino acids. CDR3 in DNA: TGTGCCAGCAGCCGTAAAGGGGTATATGGCTACACCTTC. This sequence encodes CASSRKGVYGYTF.

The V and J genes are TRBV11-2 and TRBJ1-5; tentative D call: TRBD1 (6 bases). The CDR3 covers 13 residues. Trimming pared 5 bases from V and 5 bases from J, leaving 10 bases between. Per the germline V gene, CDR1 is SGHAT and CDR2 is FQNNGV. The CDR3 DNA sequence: TGTGCCAGCAGCACCGGGACATATCAGCCCCAGCATTTT. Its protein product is CASSTGTYQPQHF.

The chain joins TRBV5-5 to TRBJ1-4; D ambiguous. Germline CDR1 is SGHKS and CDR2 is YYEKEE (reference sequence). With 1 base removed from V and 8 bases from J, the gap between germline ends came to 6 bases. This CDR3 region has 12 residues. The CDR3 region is CASSLLGEKLFF. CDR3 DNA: TGTGCCAGCAGCTTGTTGGGGGAAAAACTGTTTTTT.

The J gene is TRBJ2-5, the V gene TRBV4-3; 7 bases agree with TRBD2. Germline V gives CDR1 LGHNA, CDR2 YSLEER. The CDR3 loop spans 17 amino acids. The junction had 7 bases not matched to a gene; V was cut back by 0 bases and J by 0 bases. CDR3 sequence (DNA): TGCGCCAGCAGCCAAGATTTCAAGGGAGGGTACCAAGAGACCCAGTACTTC. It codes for CASSQDFKGGYQETQYF.

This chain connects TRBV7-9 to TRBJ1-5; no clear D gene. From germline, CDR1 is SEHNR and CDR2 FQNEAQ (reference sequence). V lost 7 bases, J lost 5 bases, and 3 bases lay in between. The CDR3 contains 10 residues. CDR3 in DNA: TGTGCCAGCATTCATCAGCCCCAGCATTTT. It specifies CASIHQPQHF.

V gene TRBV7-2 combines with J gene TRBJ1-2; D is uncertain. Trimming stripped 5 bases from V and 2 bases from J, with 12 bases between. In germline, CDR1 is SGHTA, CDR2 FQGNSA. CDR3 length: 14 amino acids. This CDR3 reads CASSPHSGNYGYTF. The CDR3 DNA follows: TGTGCCAGCAGCCCTCACTCCGGGAACTATGGCTACACCTTC.

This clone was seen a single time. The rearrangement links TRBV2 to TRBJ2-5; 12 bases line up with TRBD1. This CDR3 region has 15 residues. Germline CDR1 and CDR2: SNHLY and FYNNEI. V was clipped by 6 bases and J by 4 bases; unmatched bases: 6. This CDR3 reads CASSGTGGRGETQYF. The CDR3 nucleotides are TGTGCCAGCAGCGGGACAGGGGGCAGGGGAGAGACCCAGTACTTC.

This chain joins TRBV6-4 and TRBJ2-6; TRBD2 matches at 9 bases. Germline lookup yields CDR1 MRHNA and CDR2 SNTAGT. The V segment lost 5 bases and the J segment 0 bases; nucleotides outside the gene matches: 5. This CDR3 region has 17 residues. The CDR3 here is CASSRLAVGSGANVLTF. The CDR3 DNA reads TGTGCCAGCAGTAGACTAGCGGTTGGCTCTGGGGCCAACGTCCTGACTTTC.

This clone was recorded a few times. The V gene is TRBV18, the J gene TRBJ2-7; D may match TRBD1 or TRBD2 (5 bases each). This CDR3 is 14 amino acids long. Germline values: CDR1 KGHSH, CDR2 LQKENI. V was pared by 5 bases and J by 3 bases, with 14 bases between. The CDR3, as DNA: TGTGCCAGCTCATCCGGGGCCAGTGGCTACGAGCAGTACTTC. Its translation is CASSSGASGYEQYF.

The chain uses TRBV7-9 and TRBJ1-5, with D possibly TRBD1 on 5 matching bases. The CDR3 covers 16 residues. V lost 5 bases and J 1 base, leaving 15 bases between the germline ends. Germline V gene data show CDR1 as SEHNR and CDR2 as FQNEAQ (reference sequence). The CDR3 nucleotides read TGTGCCAGCAGCCCATCAGGAGGGGTAAGCAATCAGCCCCAGCATTTT. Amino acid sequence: CASSPSGGVSNQPQHF. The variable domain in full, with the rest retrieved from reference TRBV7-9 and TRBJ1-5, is DTGVSQNPRHKITKRGQNVTFRCDPISEHNRLYWYRQTLGQGPEFLTYFQNEAQLEKSRLLSDRFSAERPKGSFSTLEIQRTEQGDSAMYLCASSPSGGVSNQPQHFGDGTRLSIL.

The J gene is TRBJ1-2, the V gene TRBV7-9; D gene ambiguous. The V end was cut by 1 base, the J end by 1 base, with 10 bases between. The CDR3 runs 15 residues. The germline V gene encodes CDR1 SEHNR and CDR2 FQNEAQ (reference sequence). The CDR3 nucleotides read TGTGCCAGCAGCTTAGAATTGGGCAGTAACTATGGCTACACCTTC. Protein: CASSLELGSNYGYTF.